This section outlines one TCR beta chain sequence together with its context. Its antigen is as yet unknown. This specimen comes from a study of T cell responses to AZD1222 COVID-19 vaccine. The study's findings and limits: The peak T cell response came first, and repertoires were sampled only after it.

Clones were read by immunoSEQ multiplex PCR, and TCRdb kept only the in-frame ones, dropping some. The sample yields 85,000 to 90,000 clones, approximately 88% seen once. The CDR3 length is 14 residues. V shed 0 bases and J shed 7 bases, with 15 bases lying between them. Germline CDR1 reads GTSNPN; CDR2 reads SVGIG (reference sequence). The sequence was collected from an adult who received the AZD1222 COVID-19 vaccine. V is TRBV30 and J is TRBJ1-2, with D possibly TRBD1 on 6 matching bases. The starting material was peripheral blood, obtained 28 days after the second AZD1222 dose. CDR3: CAWSVSTGMGGYTF. CDR3 DNA: TGTGCCTGGAGTGTTAGTACAGGGATGGGTGGCTACACCTTC.